Detailed here is one T cell receptor beta chain. This specimen comes from a study of blood T cell repertoires in COVID-19. In the study overall: Samples of COVID-19 (acute and convalescent) were obtained from the United States, Italy and Spain. Sources were T cells, B-cell-depleted T cells, or PBMCs; the material itself was cDNA or gDNA.

How the authors handled the data: Amplification of reference gene primers was used by the study to estimate nucleated cell counts. Libraries were prepared by immunoSEQ multiplex PCR; TCRdb keeps only in-frame clonotypes and omits some of them. The DNA gave D and trimming, while V, J and clone size come from that table. The repertoire holds a few hundred thousand clones, with less than 85% as singletons. Trimming took 6 bases from V and 6 from J, leaving 15 bases between them. The V gene's germline CDR1 is MNHEY and CDR2 SVGAGI. CDR3 length equals 14 residues. This chain connects TRBV6-5 to TRBJ2-1, with D perhaps TRBD1 (6 bases). This sequence was found in a woman aged 18-29 years with acute or convalescent COVID-19. Sequences were obtained from peripheral blood. For the CDR3, the DNA is TGTGCCAGCAGCCCCAACAGGGCGCTCAATGAGCAGTTCTTC. Protein product: CASSPNRALNEQFF.